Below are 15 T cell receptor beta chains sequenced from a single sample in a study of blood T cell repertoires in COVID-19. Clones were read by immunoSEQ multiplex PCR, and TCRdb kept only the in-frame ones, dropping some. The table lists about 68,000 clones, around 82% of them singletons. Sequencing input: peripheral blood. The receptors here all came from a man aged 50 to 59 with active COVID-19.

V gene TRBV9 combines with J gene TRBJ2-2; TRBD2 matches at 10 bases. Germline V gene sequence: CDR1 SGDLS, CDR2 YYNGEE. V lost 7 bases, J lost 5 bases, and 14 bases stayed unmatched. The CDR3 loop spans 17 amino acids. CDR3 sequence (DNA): TGTGCCAGCGGCCTCCCCTCCGCTAGCGGGAGTACCGGGGAGCTGTTTTTT. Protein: CASGLPSASGSTGELFF. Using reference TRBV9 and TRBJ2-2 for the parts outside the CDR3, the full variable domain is DSGVTQTPKHLITATGQRVTLRCSPRSGDLSVYWYQQSLDQGLQFLIQYYNGEERAKGNILERFSAQQFPDLHSELNLSSLELGDSALYFCASGLPSASGSTGELFFGEGSRLTVL.

The DNA of the CDR3 is TGTGCCAGCAGCCTAGCGCTACTCCAAGAGACCCAGTACTTC. Translation: CASSLALLQETQYF. The rearrangement joins TRBV4-2 to TRBJ2-5; weak D call: TRBD2 (5 bases). Germline CDR1 is LGHNA and CDR2 is YNFKEQ. The CDR3 spans 14 residues. The ends were cut back, 4 bases at V and 1 base at J, with 10 bases in the middle.

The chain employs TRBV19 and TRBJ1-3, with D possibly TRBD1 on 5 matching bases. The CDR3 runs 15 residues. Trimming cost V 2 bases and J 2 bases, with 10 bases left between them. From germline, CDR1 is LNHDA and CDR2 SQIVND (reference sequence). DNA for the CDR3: TGTGCCAGTAGTATACCGGGAGGGGCTGGAAACACCATATATTTT. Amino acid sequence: CASSIPGGAGNTIYF.

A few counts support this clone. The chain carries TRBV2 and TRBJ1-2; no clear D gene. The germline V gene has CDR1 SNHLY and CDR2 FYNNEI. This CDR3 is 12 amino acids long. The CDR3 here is CATRGVGYGYTF. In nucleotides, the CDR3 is TGTGCTACCCGCGGGGTGGGCTATGGCTACACCTTC. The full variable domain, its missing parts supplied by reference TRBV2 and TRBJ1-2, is EPEVTQTPSHQVTQMGQEVILRCVPISNHLYFYWYRQILGQKVEFLVSFYNNEISEKSEIFDDQFSVERPDGSNFTLKIRSTKLEDSAMYFCATRGVGYGYTFGSGTRLTVV.

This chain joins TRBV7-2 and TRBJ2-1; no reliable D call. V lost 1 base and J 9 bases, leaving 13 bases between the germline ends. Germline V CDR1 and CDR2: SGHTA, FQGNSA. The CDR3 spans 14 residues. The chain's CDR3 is CASSLVVITGEQFF. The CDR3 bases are TGTGCCAGCAGCTTAGTAGTCATTACGGGTGAGCAGTTCTTC.

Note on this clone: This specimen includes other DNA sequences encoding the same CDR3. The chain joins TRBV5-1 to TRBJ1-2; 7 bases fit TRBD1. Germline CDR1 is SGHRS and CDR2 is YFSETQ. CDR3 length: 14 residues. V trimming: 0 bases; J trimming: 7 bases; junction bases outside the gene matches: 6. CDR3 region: CASSLAGQGVGYTF. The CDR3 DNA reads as TGCGCCAGCAGCTTGGCCGGGCAGGGGGTTGGCTACACCTTC.

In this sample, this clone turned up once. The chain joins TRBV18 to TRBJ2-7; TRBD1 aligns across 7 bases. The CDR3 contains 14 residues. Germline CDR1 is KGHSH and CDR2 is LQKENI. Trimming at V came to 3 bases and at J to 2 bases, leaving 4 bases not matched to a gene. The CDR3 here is CASSPTGATYEQYF. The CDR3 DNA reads TGTGCCAGCTCACCCACAGGGGCCACCTACGAGCAGTACTTC.

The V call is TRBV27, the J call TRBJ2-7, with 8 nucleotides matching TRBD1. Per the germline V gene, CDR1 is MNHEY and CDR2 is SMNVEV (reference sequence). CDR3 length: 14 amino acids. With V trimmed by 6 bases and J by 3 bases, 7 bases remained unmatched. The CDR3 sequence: CASRGTGWDYEQYF. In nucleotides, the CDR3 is TGTGCCAGCAGGGGGACAGGTTGGGACTACGAGCAGTACTTC.

Here the CDR3 DNA reads TGTGCCAGCAGCTCGGGACAGGGGGGATATACTTCCTACGAGCAGTACTTC. Its protein is CASSSGQGGYTSYEQYF. The gene calls are TRBV5-6 and TRBJ2-7; 11 nucleotides agree with TRBD1. The V gene end was trimmed by 3 bases and the J gene end by 1 base; junction bases not matched to a gene: 9. The CDR3 sequence is 17 residues long. CDR1 is SGHDT and CDR2 is YYEEEE in the germline V gene. The full variable domain, with the rest looked up from reference TRBV5-6 and TRBJ2-7, is DAGVTQSPTHLIKTRGQQVTLRCSPKSGHDTVSWYQQALGQGPQFIFQYYEEEERQRGNFPDRFSGHQFPNYSSELNVNALLLGDSALYLCASSSGQGGYTSYEQYFGPGTRLTVT.

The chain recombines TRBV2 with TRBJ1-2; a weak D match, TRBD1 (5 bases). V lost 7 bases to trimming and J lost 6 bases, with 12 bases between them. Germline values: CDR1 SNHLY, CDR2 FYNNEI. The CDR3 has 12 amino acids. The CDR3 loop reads CASIGREDGYTF. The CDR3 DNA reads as TGTGCCAGCATAGGCAGGGAGGATGGCTACACCTTC.

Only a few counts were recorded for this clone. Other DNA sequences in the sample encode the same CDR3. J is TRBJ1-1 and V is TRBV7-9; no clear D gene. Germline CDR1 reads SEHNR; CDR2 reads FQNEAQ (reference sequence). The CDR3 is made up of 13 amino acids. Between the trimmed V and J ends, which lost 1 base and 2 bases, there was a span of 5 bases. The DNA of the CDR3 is TGTGCCAGCAGCTTAGTGAGAAACACTGAAGCTTTCTTT. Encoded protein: CASSLVRNTEAFF.

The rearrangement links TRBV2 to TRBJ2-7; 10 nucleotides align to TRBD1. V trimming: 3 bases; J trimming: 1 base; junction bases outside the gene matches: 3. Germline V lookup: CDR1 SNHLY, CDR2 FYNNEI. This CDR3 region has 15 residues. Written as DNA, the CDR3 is TGTGCCAGCAGTGACCGACAGGGGGCGTCCTACGAGCAGTACTTC. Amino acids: CASSDRQGASYEQYF.

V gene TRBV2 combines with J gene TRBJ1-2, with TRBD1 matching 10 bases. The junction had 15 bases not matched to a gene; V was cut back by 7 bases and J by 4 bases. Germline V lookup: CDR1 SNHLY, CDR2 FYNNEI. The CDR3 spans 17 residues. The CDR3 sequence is CASTPGQGRPGSYGYTF. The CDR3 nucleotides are TGTGCCAGCACCCCGGGACAGGGGAGGCCTGGGAGCTATGGCTACACCTTC.

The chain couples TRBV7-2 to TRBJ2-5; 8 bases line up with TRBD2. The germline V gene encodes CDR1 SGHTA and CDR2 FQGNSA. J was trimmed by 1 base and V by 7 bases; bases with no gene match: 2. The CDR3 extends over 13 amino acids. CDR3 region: CASTGGGQETQYF. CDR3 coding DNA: TGTGCCAGCACCGGGGGGGGCCAAGAGACCCAGTACTTC.

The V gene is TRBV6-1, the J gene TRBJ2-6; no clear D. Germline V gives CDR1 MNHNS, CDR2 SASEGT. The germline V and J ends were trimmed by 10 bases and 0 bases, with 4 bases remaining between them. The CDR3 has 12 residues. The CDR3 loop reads CATLSGANVLTF. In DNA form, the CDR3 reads TGTGCCACCCTCTCTGGGGCCAACGTCCTGACTTTC.